This entry lists 9 T cell receptor beta chains sequenced from one sample in a study of molecular identifiers for immune sequencing clone quantification. TCRdb processed the PCR reads anew with MiXCR; each CDR3 protein has one entry. The table records some 40,000 distinct CDR3 sequences, approximately 17% of them present only once. Sequenced input: naive CD8+ T cells from blood, with Jurkat cell RNA spiked in. Subset meaning: FACS-sorted CD8+CD4-CCR7+CD45RA+ naive T cells. These receptors were obtained from a human donor in good health. Some libraries in this study had Jurkat cell RNA spiked in.

Ten or more counts support this clonotype. V usage is TRBV27 and J usage is TRBJ2-3; the D is unclear. CDR1 and CDR2 (germline): MNHEY, SMNVEV (reference sequence). V was clipped by 5 bases and J by 4 bases, with 13 bases between them. The CDR3 is 14 amino acids. The CDR3, as DNA: TGTGCCAGCAGTCCCCTTTGGTCCGCAGATACGCAGTATTTT. It codes for CASSPLWSADTQYF.

This clonotype appeared once. This may arise from a read error, as a much more abundant clone is one base away. The chain links TRBV27 to TRBJ1-5, with D maybe TRBD1 (6 bases). From germline, CDR1 is MNHEY and CDR2 SMNVEV (reference sequence). The CDR3 has 14 residues. The CDR3 region has the DNA TGTGCCACCCGGGGGGGGCTGGAAAATCAGTCCCAGCATTTT. This translates into CATRGGLENQSQHF.

This clonotype was detected ten times or more. V usage is TRBV6-5 and J usage is TRBJ1-1; D might be TRBD1 (5 bases). Trimming shortened V by 6 bases and J by 11 bases, and 16 bases separated the two germline ends. Germline assignment: CDR1 MNHEY and CDR2 SVGAGI. This CDR3 region has 12 residues. The CDR3 sequence: CASSLTGYVAFF. For the CDR3, the DNA is TGTGCCAGCAGCTTAACAGGTTATGTGGCTTTCTTT.

The rearrangement links TRBV10-1 to TRBJ2-3; D possibly uses TRBD1 or TRBD2 (5 bases each). V lost 6 bases and J 0 bases, leaving 10 bases between the germline ends. From germline, CDR1 is WNHNN and CDR2 SYGVQD (reference sequence). This CDR3 is built from 14 residues. CDR3 region: CASREDTSTDTQYF. Written as DNA, the CDR3 is TGCGCCAGCAGGGAGGACACTAGCACAGATACGCAGTATTTT.

With respect to this clonotype: A much larger clone lies a single base off, so this may be a read error. The CDR3 does not close with the conserved phenylalanine or tryptophan, likely indicating a read error. The chain uses TRBV29-1 and TRBJ2-7; 8 bases are shared with TRBD2. This CDR3 has 13 residues. The V gene end was trimmed by 6 bases and the J gene end by 5 bases; junction bases not matched to a gene: 9. Germline V gene sequence: CDR1 SQVTM, CDR2 ANQGSEA. The CDR3 nucleotides are TGCAGCGTGGGACTAGTTTCTCTCCACGAGCAGTACCTC. It is translated as CSVGLVSLHEQYL.

This clonotype was picked up many times. The CDR3 reads CASSQVGGTEAFF. CDR3 bases: TGTGCCAGCAGCCAGGTCGGTGGGACTGAAGCTTTCTTT. The chain joins TRBV4-2 to TRBJ1-1; D gene uncertain. CDR1 and CDR2 from the germline V gene are LGHNA and YNFKEQ. The CDR3 is 13 amino acids. The V end was cut by 3 bases, the J end by 5 bases, with 10 bases between.

Many counts were recorded for this clonotype. This chain joins TRBV20-1 and TRBJ1-1; D is ambiguous. CDR3 size: 11 residues. V dropped 0 bases and J dropped 7 bases, with 6 bases sitting between them. The germline gives CDR1 DFQATT, CDR2 SNEGSKA (reference sequence). CDR3 DNA: TGCAGTGCTAGAGATTTGAGTGAAGCTTTCTTT. It is translated as CSARDLSEAFF.

The table lists this clonotype with many counts. The V and J genes are TRBV7-2 and TRBJ2-5; tentative D call: TRBD2 (7 bases). Trimming removed 3 bases from V and 1 base from J, with 9 bases in between. In germline, CDR1 is SGHTA, CDR2 FQGNSA. The CDR3 is 14 amino acids. The CDR3 sequence: CASSLGGLQETQYF. The CDR3 region has the DNA TGTGCCAGCAGCTTGGGGGGGCTCCAAGAGACCCAGTACTTC.

The sample holds a few counts of this clonotype. The chain has TRBV7-6 and TRBJ2-7, with D possibly being TRBD2 (7 bases). The V and J ends lost 5 bases and 1 base respectively, with 21 bases between them. Germline lookup yields CDR1 SGHVS and CDR2 FNYEAQ. The CDR3 covers 17 residues. In nucleotides, the CDR3 is TGTGCCAGCAGCCCCGGGGGCGGGCGTAGCGGGTCCTACGAGCAGTACTTC. Translating gives CASSPGGGRSGSYEQYF.